Listed here are 18 T cell receptor beta chains from one sample, sequenced in a study of shared clonotypes between healthy human individuals. The repertoire was sequenced with immunoSEQ multiplex PCR; TCRdb's copy has only in-frame clones and lacks some. The data hold some 2 million clones, with about 95% observed a single time. CD45RO-negative CD8 cells positively selected for CCR7 made up the naive population, which excluded terminally differentiated effector memory CD45RA+ cells. Sample: naive CD8+ T cells sorted from blood. These receptors all come from a man aged 18 to 29 in good health.

In its sample, this clone was seen once. The J gene is TRBJ2-7, the V gene TRBV7-8; 13 nucleotides agree with TRBD2. Germline V gene data show CDR1 as SGHVS and CDR2 as FQNEAQ. This CDR3 is built from 19 residues. Losses at the gene ends were 0 bases for V and 0 bases for J; bases not matched to a gene: 8. CDR3 nucleotide sequence: TGTGCCAGCAGCTTAGCGATAGGGACTAGCGGGACGAGCTCCTACGAGCAGTACTTC. This translates into CASSLAIGTSGTSSYEQYF.

This chain links TRBV13 with TRBJ2-7; the D is unclear. Trimming pared 0 bases from V and 2 bases from J, leaving 8 bases between. CDR3 size: 14 residues. Germline V gene lookup returns CDR1 PRHDT and CDR2 FYEKMQ (reference sequence). CDR3 amino acids: CASSLGAATYEQYF. CDR3 coding DNA: TGTGCCAGCAGCTTAGGTGCCGCAACCTACGAGCAGTACTTC.

This rearrangement joins TRBV29-1 to TRBJ2-3, with a weak D call TRBD2 (6 bases). Deletions cut 3 bases from V and 1 base from J, with 11 bases between. Germline V gene data show CDR1 as SQVTM and CDR2 as ANQGSEA. This CDR3 has 14 amino acids. CDR3 residues: CSVDPGGGTDTQYF. In nucleotides, the CDR3 is TGCAGCGTTGATCCGGGCGGGGGCACAGATACGCAGTATTTT.

The chain uses TRBV7-9 and TRBJ2-5, with D possibly matching TRBD1 (5 bases). Germline V lookup: CDR1 SEHNR, CDR2 FQNEAQ (reference sequence). V lost 4 bases, J lost 4 bases, and 16 bases lay in between. CDR3 size: 15 residues. In nucleotides, the CDR3 is TGTGCCAGCAGCTGGGGCGTGACGCGGAGAGAGACCCAGTACTTC. Translation: CASSWGVTRRETQYF.

This chain joins TRBV4-1 and TRBJ2-7; the match to TRBD1 covers 9 bases. The J segment lost 2 bases and the V segment lost 4 bases, leaving 6 bases of the junction unmatched. There are 15 residues in the CDR3. Germline CDR1 reads MGHRA; CDR2 reads YSYEKL. Here the CDR3 DNA reads TGCGCCAGCAGCCCAACCCGACAGGGGGCCTACGAGCAGTACTTC. Protein product: CASSPTRQGAYEQYF.

Turning to this clone: One base away lies a much larger clone, so this may be a sequencing read error. Other DNA sequences in this specimen translate into the identical CDR3. This chain uses TRBV11-2 with TRBJ2-7; D is unclear. Trimming left V 1 base short and J 5 bases short, with 3 bases between. The CDR3 spans 11 residues. The germline V gene encodes CDR1 SGHAT and CDR2 FQNNGV. DNA for the CDR3: TGTGCCAGCAGCTTAGGGAACGAGCAGTACTTC. Amino acid sequence: CASSLGNEQYF.

The CDR3 region is CASSAADSYEQYF. In DNA form, the CDR3 reads TGTGCCAGCAGCGCGGCGGACTCCTACGAGCAGTACTTC. This chain joins TRBV5-8 and TRBJ2-7, with D hard to call. Germline CDR1 is SGHTS and CDR2 is YDEGEE. This CDR3 has 13 residues. V lost 4 bases to trimming and J lost 0 bases, with 8 bases between them.

Only one count was recorded for this clone. The V call is TRBV5-6, the J call TRBJ2-1, with TRBD2 as a possible D gene (5 bases). This CDR3 region has 14 residues. Germline-derived CDR1 and CDR2 are SGHDT and YYEEEE. With 2 bases removed from V and 7 bases from J, the gap between germline ends came to 13 bases. The CDR3 nucleotides read TGTGCCAGCAGCTTTCTAGCCGGAACTAATGAGCAGTTCTTC. Amino acids: CASSFLAGTNEQFF.

This clone was observed once. Other DNA sequences within the sample encode an identical CDR3. The gene calls are TRBV6-5 and TRBJ2-5, with D possibly matching TRBD2 (5 bases). CDR3 size: 14 residues. Germline CDR1 is MNHEY and CDR2 is SVGAGI. The V end was cut by 0 bases, the J end by 1 base, with 6 bases between. The DNA of the CDR3 is TGTGCCAGCAGTTACTCTGGACTCCAAGAGACCCAGTACTTC. It encodes CASSYSGLQETQYF.

This clone was observed a single time. The CDR3 coding sequence is TGTGCCAGCAGTTTAGGGGGCTGGAGCACAGATACGCAGTATTTT. Protein: CASSLGGWSTDTQYF. The rearrangement links TRBV27 to TRBJ2-3, with a weak D call TRBD1 (6 bases). Trimming left V 2 bases short and J 0 bases short, with 9 bases between. The CDR3 totals 15 residues. Germline values: CDR1 MNHEY, CDR2 SMNVEV (reference sequence).

The chain joins TRBV4-3 to TRBJ2-1; the match to TRBD2 covers 9 bases. The CDR3 is 15 amino acids. The germline V gene encodes CDR1 LGHNA and CDR2 YSLEER. Trimming took 7 bases from V and 5 from J; bases not matched to a gene: 9. CDR3: CASTEGLAGHNEQFF. Written as DNA, the CDR3 is TGCGCCAGCACCGAGGGGCTAGCGGGGCACAATGAGCAGTTCTTC.

The V gene is TRBV4-1, the J gene TRBJ1-1, with 9 bases aligning to TRBD1. Germline CDR1 reads MGHRA; CDR2 reads YSYEKL. This CDR3 has 15 amino acids. Trimming took 3 bases from V and 0 from J; bases not matched to a gene: 2. CDR3 DNA sequence: TGCGCCAGCAGCCACGGGACAGGGATGAACACTGAAGCTTTCTTT. It is translated as CASSHGTGMNTEAFF.

This clone was picked up one time. This sample includes further DNA sequences coding for the same CDR3. The chain links TRBV27 to TRBJ2-1, with TRBD2 matching 8 bases. This CDR3 has 16 residues. Trimming removed 4 bases from V and 2 bases from J; junction bases left unmatched: 7. Germline CDR1 reads MNHEY; CDR2 reads SMNVEV (reference sequence). This CDR3 reads CASSSSAGETYNEQFF. The CDR3 DNA sequence: TGTGCCAGCAGTTCCTCAGCGGGAGAGACCTACAATGAGCAGTTCTTC.

In DNA, the CDR3 is TGTGCCAGCAGCATCCGGACAGGGAGCACTGAAGCTTTCTTT. Protein product: CASSIRTGSTEAFF. V usage is TRBV13 and J usage is TRBJ1-1; 8 nucleotides agree with TRBD1. This CDR3 comprises 14 residues. J was trimmed by 4 bases and V by 5 bases; bases with no gene match: 6. CDR1 and CDR2 (germline): PRHDT, FYEKMQ (reference sequence).

As for this clone: Other DNA sequences from this sample encode an identical CDR3 as well. The chain is built from TRBV4-1 and TRBJ2-7; tentatively, D is TRBD1 or TRBD2 (5 bases each). CDR3 length: 13 residues. The germline gives CDR1 MGHRA, CDR2 YSYEKL. V dropped 3 bases and J dropped 4 bases, with 10 bases sitting between them. The CDR3 DNA is TGCGCCAGCAGCCAGGGACGGGCGTACGAGCAGTACTTC. Residues: CASSQGRAYEQYF.

This chain connects TRBV4-2 to TRBJ2-7; 7 bases agree with TRBD1. This CDR3 comprises 15 residues. Trimming removed 0 bases from V and 2 bases from J; junction bases left unmatched: 4. The germline CDR1 and CDR2 sequences are LGHNA and YNFKEQ. The CDR3 region is CASSQETGTAYEQYF. The CDR3 bases are TGTGCCAGCAGCCAAGAAACCGGGACAGCCTACGAGCAGTACTTC.

The chain is built from TRBV14 and TRBJ2-5; D possibly corresponds to TRBD1 (6 bases). V gave up 3 bases and J gave up 0 bases, with 11 bases separating them. The CDR3 is 15 residues long. The germline gives CDR1 SGHDN, CDR2 FVKESK. In DNA, the CDR3 is TGTGCCAGCAGCCATCTAGGGGGAAACCAAGAGACCCAGTACTTC. Translation gives CASSHLGGNQETQYF.

There are a few counts of this clone. In the same sample, other DNA sequences code for this CDR3. V and J are TRBV7-9 and TRBJ2-7, with 11 bases aligning to TRBD2. The CDR3 extends over 14 amino acids. Germline values: CDR1 SEHNR, CDR2 FQNEAQ (reference sequence). V was clipped by 3 bases and J by 3 bases; unmatched bases: 1. CDR3 in amino acids: CASSLTSGNYEQYF. CDR3 in DNA: TGTGCCAGCAGCTTGACTAGCGGGAACTACGAGCAGTACTTC.